The entry below gives a single TCR beta chain sequence along with its context. Its antigen is unknown. The assay was immunoSEQ multiplex PCR, and TCRdb's table has in-frame clones only and misses some. The sample records tens of thousands of clones, around 94% being singletons. This record belongs to a study of T cell clonotyping in hematopoietic cell transplantation. The study, taken as a whole, reports: At the given depth, recipient repertoires were over 95% de novo clonotypes. Pathologically expanded recipient clonotypes increased progressively from day 30 to day 180 as diversity fell. CD4 and CD8 repertoire contributions could not be separated without sorting.

The length of the CDR3 is 15 residues. Trimming removed 4 bases from V and 3 bases from J; junction bases left unmatched: 3. In germline, CDR1 is LNHDA, CDR2 SQIVND (reference sequence). The rearrangement uses TRBV19 and TRBJ2-2, with 9 bases fitting TRBD1. Sequencing was performed on peripheral blood mononuclear cells. The TCR comes from a woman between 45 and 65 years old in good health. Some clones in this sample may be carry-over from other donors' samples. CDR3 nucleotide sequence: TGTGCCAGTAGTAGGACAGGGGACCACACCGGGGAGCTGTTTTTT. Translated, it gives CASSRTGDHTGELFF. The full variable domain, with the rest looked up from reference TRBV19 and TRBJ2-2, is DGGITQSPKYLFRKEGQNVTLSCEQNLNHDAMYWYRQDPGQGLRLIYYSQIVNDFQKGDIAEGYSVSREKKESFPLTVTSAQKNPTAFYLCASSRTGDHTGELFFGEGSRLTVL.